The clone carrying this TCR beta chain was found a few times. Antigen: not known. Germline V CDR1 and CDR2: SGHAT, FQNNGV. The CDR3 totals 15 residues. V gave up 6 bases and J gave up 5 bases; unmatched junction bases: 7. It was with 60 Vbeta and 13 Jbeta primers that the PCR ran. In the original processing: An analysis that came later counted tens of millions of unique TCR beta chains, approximately 10 million shared. TCRdb's copy holds only in-frame clones and misses some; the assay was immunoSEQ multiplex PCR. V, J and clone size were drawn from that table, and D and trimming were deduced from the DNA. The sample carries around 110,000 clones, about 59% recorded once. This entry comes from a study of cytomegalovirus exposure and HLA in healthy donors. Study-level findings and limits: TCR beta sequences reportedly predicted the HLA-A and HLA-B alleles of most subjects accurately.

The receptor comes from a woman in her forties in good health and CMV-seropositive. The gene calls are TRBV11-2 and TRBJ2-5; 12 positions match TRBD2. The sample taken for sequencing was PBMCs. CDR3 region: CASRGGGLAGETQYF. The CDR3 DNA follows: TGTGCCAGCAGAGGTGGGGGACTAGCGGGCGAGACCCAGTACTTC. Supplemented by reference TRBV11-2 and TRBJ2-5, the full variable domain reads EAGVAQSPRYKIIEKRQSVAFWCNPISGHATLYWYQQILGQGPKLLIQFQNNGVVDDSQLPKDRFSAERLKGVDSTLKIQPAKLEDSAVYLCASRGGGLAGETQYFGPGTRLLVL.